The 18 T cell receptor beta chains in this list originate from one sample, sequenced in a study of blood T cell repertoires in COVID-19. Sequencing was performed with immunoSEQ multiplex PCR; in TCRdb, only in-frame clones are kept and a portion is missing. The data hold approximately 220,000 clones, with approximately 80% observed a single time. The sequencing input was PBMCs or T cells enriched from blood (not recorded which). The receptors were sampled from a woman in her 40s with acute COVID-19.

The chain links TRBV6-6 to TRBJ2-1; 7 bases fit TRBD1. Germline values: CDR1 MNHNY, CDR2 SVGAGI (reference sequence). J was trimmed by 3 bases and V by 7 bases; bases with no gene match: 9. CDR3 size: 15 residues. CDR3 residues: CASTLTTGYYNEQFF. CDR3 coding DNA: TGTGCCAGCACCCTAACGACAGGGTACTACAATGAGCAGTTCTTC.

This clone came up once. The chain joins TRBV14 to TRBJ2-1; D gene uncertain. Trimming removed 3 bases from V and 6 bases from J, with 9 bases in between. The CDR3 has 13 amino acids. Germline V gene lookup returns CDR1 SGHDN and CDR2 FVKESK. The CDR3 DNA is TGTGCCAGCAGCCACCTTGACTTCAATGAGCAGTTCTTC. As protein: CASSHLDFNEQFF.

This clone showed up just a few times. V gene TRBV12-3 or TRBV12-4 combines with J gene TRBJ2-7; D might be TRBD1 (6 bases). V was pared by 5 bases and J by 6 bases, with 11 bases between. The CDR3 has 12 residues. Here the CDR3 reads CASSPNRVEQYF. The DNA of the CDR3 is TGTGCCAGCAGTCCCAACAGGGTCGAGCAGTACTTC.

The V gene is TRBV18, the J gene TRBJ1-1; 8 bases agree with TRBD1. The CDR3 is 15 amino acids. Looked up from germline, CDR1 is KGHSH and CDR2 is LQKENI. J lost 4 bases, V lost 3 bases, and 7 bases had no gene match. CDR3 amino acids: CASSPDRAGGTEAFF. CDR3 coding DNA: TGTGCCAGCTCACCGGACAGGGCCGGGGGCACTGAAGCTTTCTTT.

Only a few counts were recorded for this clone. The chain is built from TRBV2 and TRBJ1-3, with 10 bases that match TRBD1. The CDR3 sequence is 17 residues long. Germline V lookup: CDR1 SNHLY, CDR2 FYNNEI. With 7 bases clipped from V and 1 base from J, the junction kept 10 bases outside the gene matches. CDR3 sequence: CASNNRDRGRSGNTIYF. The CDR3 bases are TGTGCCAGCAACAACCGGGACAGGGGACGATCTGGAAACACCATATATTTT.

This clone was detected only once. CDR3 sequence: CASSPPGGGLGNSPLHF. CDR3 sequence (DNA): TGTGCCAGCAGCCCTCCTGGTGGAGGGCTAGGTAATTCACCCCTCCACTTT. V gene TRBV7-8 combines with J gene TRBJ1-6; D not certain. This CDR3 is built from 17 residues. V gave up 5 bases and J gave up 6 bases, with 20 bases separating them. Per the germline V gene, CDR1 is SGHVS and CDR2 is FQNEAQ.

V usage is TRBV28 and J usage is TRBJ2-7; 9 nucleotides line up with TRBD2. Germline V gene data show CDR1 as MDHEN and CDR2 as SYDVKM. V lost 6 bases and J lost 6; bases outside the gene matches: 6. The length of the CDR3 is 13 residues. CDR3 DNA sequence: TGTGCCAGCAGCCGACTAGCGGCCCCCGAGCAGTACTTC. Residues: CASSRLAAPEQYF.

CDR3 DNA: TGTGCCAGTAGGGCGACAGGGAGCTTTGGAGGAGTAGGCGGCTACACCTTC. It translates to CASRATGSFGGVGGYTF. The V gene is TRBV19, the J gene TRBJ1-2; 7 nucleotides agree with TRBD1. The germline V gene encodes CDR1 LNHDA and CDR2 SQIVND (reference sequence). The CDR3 length is 17 residues. The V segment lost 6 bases and the J segment 8 bases; nucleotides outside the gene matches: 21.

The V and J genes are TRBV6-1 and TRBJ1-5; weak D call: TRBD1 (6 bases). V lost 3 bases to trimming and J lost 12 bases, with 24 bases between them. CDR3 length: 16 residues. The germline V gene has CDR1 MNHNS and CDR2 SASEGT. CDR3 sequence (DNA): TGTGCCAGCAGTGATCTTCAGGGGACGGCTTATCGATTCCAGCATTTT. Translating gives CASSDLQGTAYRFQHF.

This rearrangement joins TRBV5-1 to TRBJ2-1; TRBD2 matches at 7 bases. The V segment lost 4 bases and the J segment 8 bases; nucleotides outside the gene matches: 6. The CDR3 loop spans 13 amino acids. CDR1 is SGHRS, CDR2 YFSETQ, per germline. The CDR3 reads CASSVTSSHEQFF. CDR3 DNA: TGCGCCAGCAGCGTGACTAGCTCGCATGAGCAGTTCTTC.

The CDR3 DNA follows: TGTGCCAGTAGCCGGGACAGCACTGAAGCTTTCTTT. Its protein is CASSRDSTEAFF. This rearrangement joins TRBV19 to TRBJ1-1, with 7 bases identical to TRBD1. CDR3 length: 12 residues. CDR1 LNHDA and CDR2 SQIVND come from the germline V gene (reference sequence). The junction had 2 bases not matched to a gene; V was cut back by 6 bases and J by 4 bases.

The chain carries TRBV7-2 and TRBJ1-2; 9 bases line up with TRBD1. With V trimmed by 4 bases and J by 6 bases, 6 bases remained unmatched. The CDR3 length is 14 residues. Germline-derived CDR1 and CDR2 are SGHTA and FQGNSA. CDR3 sequence (DNA): TGTGCCAGCAGCTATACGACAGGGGGTGATGGCTACACCTTC. This encodes CASSYTTGGDGYTF.

The sample holds one count of this clone. This rearrangement joins TRBV7-2 to TRBJ1-2; the D gene is possibly TRBD1 (6 bases). Between the trimmed V and J ends, which lost 5 bases and 5 bases, there was a span of 15 bases. The CDR3 contains 14 residues. From germline, CDR1 is SGHTA and CDR2 FQGNSA. CDR3 sequence reads: CASSPGGGAYGYTF. The DNA for the CDR3 is TGTGCCAGCAGCCCCGGGGGGGGCGCATATGGCTACACCTTC.

The CDR3 sequence: CSVRTANYGYTF. In DNA, the CDR3 is TGCAGCGTTCGGACAGCGAACTATGGCTACACCTTC. The chain combines TRBV29-1 with TRBJ1-2, with a weak D call TRBD1 (6 bases). CDR1 and CDR2 from the germline V gene are SQVTM and ANQGSEA. This CDR3 contains 12 residues. V was shortened by 5 bases and J by 2 bases, with 9 bases between the two germline ends. Variable domain in full (rest from reference TRBV29-1 and TRBJ1-2): SAVISQKPSRDICQRGTSLTIQCQVDSQVTMMFWYRQQPGQSLTLIATANQGSEATYESGFVIDKFPISRPNLTFSTLTVSNMSPEDSSIYLCSVRTANYGYTFGSGTRLTVV.

This clone was seen a few times. V is TRBV9 and J is TRBJ1-5; D is uncertain. Looked up from germline, CDR1 is SGDLS and CDR2 is YYNGEE. The CDR3 spans 14 residues. V was cut by 4 bases and J by 6 bases, with 14 bases left in between. CDR3 DNA: TGTGCCAGCAGCCCGGACTTTTCGCGTCAGCCCCAGCATTTT. Translated, it gives CASSPDFSRQPQHF.

This sequence joins TRBV12-5 and TRBJ1-1; 8 positions agree with TRBD1. V was pared by 2 bases and J by 12 bases, with 8 bases of the junction left unmatched. This CDR3 has 13 residues. From germline, CDR1 is LGHNT and CDR2 FRNRAP. CDR3 amino acids: CASGLTRTGWTFF. The DNA of the CDR3 is TGTGCTAGTGGTTTGACACGGACAGGGTGGACTTTCTTT.

V usage is TRBV3-1 (or the pseudogene TRBV3-2) and J usage is TRBJ2-5; D possibly corresponds to TRBD2 (5 bases). V was clipped by 1 base and J by 2 bases, with 11 bases between them. Germline lookup yields CDR1 LGHDT and CDR2 YNNKEL (reference sequence). This CDR3 contains 15 residues. The CDR3 is CASSQGAGRQETQYF. The CDR3 DNA reads TGTGCCAGCAGCCAAGGCGCGGGTCGTCAAGAGACCCAGTACTTC.

This chain joins TRBV5-1 and TRBJ1-1, with a weak D call TRBD1 (6 bases). This CDR3 is 15 amino acids long. Germline lookup yields CDR1 SGHRS and CDR2 YFSETQ. V was trimmed by 5 bases and J by 4 bases, leaving 18 bases between them. The CDR3 region is CASSSEGQGTTEAFF. CDR3 nucleotides: TGCGCCAGCAGTTCCGAGGGCCAGGGGACCACTGAAGCTTTCTTT. The variable domain in full, with the rest retrieved from reference TRBV5-1 and TRBJ1-1, is KAGVTQTPRYLIKTRGQQVTLSCSPISGHRSVSWYQQTPGQGLQFLFEYFSETQRNKGNFPGRFSGRQFSNSRSEMNVSTLELGDSALYLCASSSEGQGTTEAFFGQGTRLTVV.